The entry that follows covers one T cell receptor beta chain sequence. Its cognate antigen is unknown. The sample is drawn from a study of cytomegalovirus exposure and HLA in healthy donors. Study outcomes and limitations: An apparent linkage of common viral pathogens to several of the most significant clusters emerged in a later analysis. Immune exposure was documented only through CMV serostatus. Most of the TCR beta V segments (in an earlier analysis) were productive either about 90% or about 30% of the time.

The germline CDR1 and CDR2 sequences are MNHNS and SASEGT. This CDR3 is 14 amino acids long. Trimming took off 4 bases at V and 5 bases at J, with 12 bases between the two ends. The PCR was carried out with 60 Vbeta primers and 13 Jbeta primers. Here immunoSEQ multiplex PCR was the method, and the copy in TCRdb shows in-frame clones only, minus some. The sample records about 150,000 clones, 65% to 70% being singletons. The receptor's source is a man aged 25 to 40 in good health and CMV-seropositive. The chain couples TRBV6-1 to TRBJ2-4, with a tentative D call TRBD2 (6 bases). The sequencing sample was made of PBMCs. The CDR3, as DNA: TGTGCCAGCAGTGGCGGGATGTCCCAAAACATTCAGTACTTC. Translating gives CASSGGMSQNIQYF.